Listed below are T cell receptor beta chains from one sample, sequenced in a study of Graves' ophthalmopathy and Graves' hyperthyroidism. TCRdb re-analysed the multiplex PCR reads in MiXCR, keeping a single row per CDR3 protein. Of 620,000 or so distinct CDR3 sequences listed, 20% to 25% were seen once; the top ten hold more than 5.5%. Sequencing was carried out using peripheral blood. The receptors stem from a woman between 18 and 30 years old with stable Graves' hyperthyroidism. Some clones in this sample may be carry-over from other donors' samples. Each CDR3 is given with its conserved first and last residue. The D gene is left open where the match is weak. Where a row states a size, it is once, few, many or the class of an expanded clone; other rows omit it.

size: few
V: TRBV3-1
D: .
J: TRBJ2-6
CDR3: CASSQERMFSGANVLTF
DNA: TGTGCCAGCAGCCAAGAACGGATGTTCTCTGGGGCCAACGTCCTGACTTTC

size: .
V: TRBV30
D: .
J: TRBJ1-1
CDR3: CAWSGSSTEAFF
DNA: TGTGCCTGGAGTGGATCCAGCACTGAAGCTTTCTTT

size: .
V: TRBV20-1
D: TRBD2
J: TRBJ2-7
CDR3: CSATPGLAGWGFGEQYF
DNA: TGCAGTGCTACGCCGGGACTAGCGGGATGGGGTTTTGGAGAGCAGTACTTC

size: many
V: TRBV12-3/TRBV12-4
D: TRBD2
J: TRBJ2-7
CDR3: CASSLSGTSGHEQYF
DNA: TGTGCCAGCAGTTTATCCGGGACTAGCGGGCACGAGCAGTACTTC

size: few
V: TRBV30
D: .
J: TRBJ2-7
CDR3: CAWKGGGAEQYF
DNA: TGTGCCTGGAAGGGTGGAGGGGCCGAGCAGTACTTC

size: many
V: TRBV10-3
D: .
J: TRBJ2-7
CDR3: CAMGDIYEQYF
DNA: TGTGCCATGGGGGACATCTACGAGCAGTACTTC

size: .
V: TRBV30
D: TRBD1
J: TRBJ2-2
CDR3: CAWNGQGGTGELFF
DNA: TGTGCCTGGAACGGACAGGGAGGCACCGGGGAGCTGTTTTTT

size: .
V: TRBV12-3/TRBV12-4
D: TRBD2
J: TRBJ2-7
CDR3: CASSPLLAGTYEQYF
DNA: TGTGCCAGCAGTCCCCTACTAGCGGGAACCTACGAGCAGTACTTC

size: many
V: TRBV6-5
D: .
J: TRBJ1-2
CDR3: CASRRGASSGYTF
DNA: TGTGCCAGCAGAAGGGGAGCCTCAAGCGGCTACACCTTC

size: many
V: TRBV5-1
D: .
J: TRBJ1-1
CDR3: CASSLSPRSNTEAFF
DNA: TGCGCCAGCAGCTTGTCCCCTCGATCCAACACTGAAGCTTTCTTT

size: many
V: TRBV4-1
D: .
J: TRBJ1-5
CDR3: CASSQDSQARSNQPQHF
DNA: TGCGCCAGCAGCCAAGATTCGCAGGCTCGCAGCAATCAGCCCCAGCATTTT

size: .
V: TRBV5-1
D: TRBD1
J: TRBJ1-2
CDR3: CASSSTGGLEYGYTF
DNA: TGCGCCAGCAGCTCCACAGGGGGCTTGGAGTATGGCTACACCTTC

size: many
V: TRBV7-2
D: .
J: TRBJ2-6
CDR3: CASSLAWASVGGANVLTF
DNA: TGTGCCAGCAGCTTAGCGTGGGCCAGCGTAGGTGGGGCCAACGTCCTGACTTTC

size: .
V: TRBV27
D: .
J: TRBJ1-2
CDR3: CASKILFGEYDSGYTF
DNA: TGTGCCAGCAAGATTTTATTCGGAGAGTACGATAGTGGCTACACCTTC

size: many
V: TRBV20-1
D: .
J: TRBJ1-5
CDR3: CSARRGEGNQPQHF
DNA: TGCAGTGCTAGAAGGGGTGAGGGAAATCAGCCCCAGCATTTT

size: .
V: TRBV6-1
D: .
J: TRBJ2-2
CDR3: CASTGGDPGELFF
DNA: TGTGCCAGCACGGGCGGGGATCCCGGGGAGCTGTTTTTT

size: .
V: TRBV7-8
D: .
J: TRBJ2-2
CDR3: CASSLPRIRVISGELFF
DNA: TGTGCCAGCAGCTTACCAAGGATCAGGGTTATATCCGGGGAGCTGTTTTTT

size: many
V: TRBV12-3/TRBV12-4
D: TRBD1
J: TRBJ1-6
CDR3: CASRSGQPVSSYNSPLHF
DNA: TGTGCCAGCAGATCGGGACAGCCAGTGAGCTCCTATAATTCACCCCTCCACTTT

size: many
V: TRBV7-2
D: TRBD1
J: TRBJ1-1
CDR3: CASSFRQGWGTEAFF
DNA: TGTGCCAGCAGCTTCCGACAGGGGTGGGGCACTGAAGCTTTCTTT

size: many
V: TRBV9
D: .
J: TRBJ1-1
CDR3: CASSVGPYQNTEAFF
DNA: TGTGCCAGCAGCGTAGGACCATACCAGAACACTGAAGCTTTCTTT

size: many
V: TRBV6-2/TRBV6-3
D: .
J: TRBJ1-2
CDR3: CASSGSYGYTF
DNA: TGTGCCAGCAGTGGTAGCTATGGCTACACCTTC

size: many
V: TRBV2
D: .
J: TRBJ1-3
CDR3: CASSALGSGNTIYF
DNA: TGTGCCAGCAGTGCTCTGGGCTCTGGAAACACCATATATTTT

size: many
V: TRBV29-1
D: TRBD1
J: TRBJ1-2
CDR3: CSVQEGAVGYTF
DNA: TGCAGCGTTCAGGAGGGGGCGGTGGGCTACACCTTC

size: .
V: TRBV12-3/TRBV12-4
D: .
J: TRBJ2-7
CDR3: CASSLVTTDEQYF
DNA: TGTGCCAGCAGTTTAGTGACAACCGACGAGCAGTACTTC

size: many
V: TRBV15
D: .
J: TRBJ2-7
CDR3: CATSRELGSGGYEQYF
DNA: TGTGCCACCAGCAGAGAGCTCGGTAGCGGAGGCTACGAGCAGTACTTC

size: many
V: TRBV12-3/TRBV12-4
D: .
J: TRBJ1-1
CDR3: CASSKLTPLNTEAFF
DNA: TGTGCCAGCAGTAAATTGACACCTCTGAACACTGAAGCTTTCTTT

size: few
V: TRBV11-2
D: .
J: TRBJ1-5
CDR3: CASSLPGYQGNQPQHF
DNA: TGTGCCAGCAGCTTACCAGGGTATCAGGGCAATCAGCCCCAGCATTTT

size: many
V: TRBV7-2
D: .
J: TRBJ1-1
CDR3: CASSSLAGNTEAFF
DNA: TGTGCCAGCAGTTCCTTGGCAGGGAACACTGAAGCTTTCTTT

size: many
V: TRBV7-8
D: .
J: TRBJ2-2
CDR3: CASSLGFRGTGELFF
DNA: TGTGCCAGCAGCTTAGGATTCCGGGGGACCGGGGAGCTGTTTTTT

size: many
V: TRBV9
D: .
J: TRBJ1-3
CDR3: CASSAPRPENTIYF
DNA: TGTGCCAGCAGCGCTCCCCGACCGGAGAACACCATATATTTT

size: many
V: TRBV6-1
D: TRBD1
J: TRBJ1-5
CDR3: CASSEGTGREQPQHF
DNA: TGTGCCAGCAGTGAAGGGACAGGGCGAGAACAGCCCCAGCATTTT

size: many
V: TRBV24-1
D: .
J: TRBJ2-2
CDR3: CATSDVTTGELFF
DNA: TGTGCCACCAGTGATGTGACCACCGGGGAGCTGTTTTTT

size: many
V: TRBV6-1
D: TRBD1
J: TRBJ1-2
CDR3: CASSKPGQYGYTF
DNA: TGTGCCAGCAGTAAGCCGGGACAGTATGGCTACACCTTC

size: many
V: TRBV20-1
D: .
J: TRBJ1-1
CDR3: CSARPLDLNTEAFF
DNA: TGCAGTGCTAGACCACTGGACCTGAACACTGAAGCTTTCTTT

size: many
V: TRBV7-2
D: TRBD2
J: TRBJ2-5
CDR3: CASSSKREGTQYF
DNA: TGTGCCAGCAGCTCCAAGCGGGAGGGGACCCAGTACTTC

size: once
V: TRBV19
D: .
J: TRBJ1-1
CDR3: CASRVGRTEAFF
DNA: TGTGCCAGTAGGGTCGGTCGCACTGAAGCTTTCTTT

size: many
V: TRBV7-2
D: .
J: TRBJ1-6
CDR3: CASSFVGSPLHF
DNA: TGTGCCAGCAGCTTTGTGGGCTCACCCCTCCACTTT

size: few
V: TRBV28
D: .
J: TRBJ1-1
CDR3: CASSAIRDIYTEAFF
DNA: TGTGCCAGCAGTGCTATCCGGGATATCTACACTGAAGCTTTCTTT

size: .
V: TRBV6-1
D: .
J: TRBJ1-5
CDR3: CASGQKQPQHF
DNA: TGTGCCAGCGGGCAGAAGCAGCCCCAGCATTTT

size: .
V: TRBV27
D: .
J: TRBJ2-5
CDR3: CASSATVGETQYF
DNA: TGTGCCAGCAGTGCTACAGTGGGGGAGACCCAGTACTTC

size: .
V: TRBV6-9
D: .
J: TRBJ2-4
CDR3: CASSSSRGYIQYF
DNA: TGTGCCAGCAGTTCGAGTCGGGGTTACATTCAGTACTTC

size: once
V: TRBV6-1
D: TRBD2
J: TRBJ2-2
CDR3: CACRAGAGELFF
DNA: TGTGCCTGCAGGGCGGGGGCCGGGGAGCTGTTTTTT

size: many
V: TRBV5-1
D: TRBD1
J: TRBJ1-1
CDR3: CASSLVFRGQSTEAFF
DNA: TGCGCCAGCAGCTTGGTTTTCAGGGGGCAGAGCACTGAAGCTTTCTTT